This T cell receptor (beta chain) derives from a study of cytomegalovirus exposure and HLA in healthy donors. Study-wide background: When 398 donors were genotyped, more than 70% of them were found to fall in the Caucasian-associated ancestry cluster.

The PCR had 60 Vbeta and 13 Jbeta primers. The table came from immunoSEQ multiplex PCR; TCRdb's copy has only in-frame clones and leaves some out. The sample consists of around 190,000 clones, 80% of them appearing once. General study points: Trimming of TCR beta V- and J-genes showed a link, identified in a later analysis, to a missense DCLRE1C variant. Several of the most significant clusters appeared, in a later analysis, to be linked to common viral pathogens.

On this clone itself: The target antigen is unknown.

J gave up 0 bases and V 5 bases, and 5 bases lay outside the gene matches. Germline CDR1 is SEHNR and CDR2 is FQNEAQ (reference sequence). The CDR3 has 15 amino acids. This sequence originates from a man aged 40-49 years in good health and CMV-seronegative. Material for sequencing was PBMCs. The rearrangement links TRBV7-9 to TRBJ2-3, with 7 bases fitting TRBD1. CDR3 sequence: CASSKLTGSTDTQYF. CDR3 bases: TGTGCCAGCAGCAAGTTGACAGGGAGCACAGATACGCAGTATTTT.